Included here is one T cell receptor beta chain sequence, with context. This entry belongs to a study of shared clonotypes between healthy human individuals. Trimming took 3 bases from V and 5 from J, leaving 14 bases between them. The CDR3 is 14 residues long. CDR1 and CDR2 (germline): SGHAT, FQNNGV. Clones were sequenced by immunoSEQ multiplex PCR, and TCRdb holds only the in-frame ones, with some missing. The data show under 850,000 clones, around 70% seen once. The source is a woman in her 30s in good health. J is TRBJ2-7 and V is TRBV11-2; the D is unclear. The specimen sequenced was memory CD4+ T cells sorted from blood. Subset given: CD45RA-negative fraction. CDR3 sequence (DNA): TGTGCCAGCAGCTTGAGACCCAATGGCCACGAGCAGTACTTC. Amino acid sequence: CASSLRPNGHEQYF.